This T cell receptor (beta chain) was recovered during a study of identical twins listed by TCRdb under 2016. Concerning the study at large: To test whether fetal clonotypes persist, the study used deep sequencing on TCR alpha and beta repertoires from monozygotic twins, unrelated adults of various ages, and cord blood. To rule out contamination, replicate twin experiments were performed at different times with different library preparation protocols.

Spanning cysteine to phenylalanine, the CDR3 consists of 16 amino acids. CDR3 DNA only is kept here, 48 bases in frame from base 1. Based on the germline V gene, the CDR1 and CDR2 sequences are SGHAT and FQNNGV. V trim: 4 bases; J trim: 8 bases; unmatched bases: 7. Every donor in the study was a healthy Caucasian. The method was 5' RACE. Sequencing was performed on an Illumina HiSeq 2000. Template switching introduced a universal primer binding site; the final cDNA contained a unique molecular identifier, enabling accurate counting of TCR cDNA molecules. First-strand cDNA for TCR alpha and beta chains was synthesized from specific primers in the conserved constant-segment region. To control for contamination, each cDNA library was double barcoded with a SMART-Mk sample barcode plus Illumina barcodes. Two successive PCR steps introduced TruSeq adapter sequences along with Illumina sample barcodes. The Illumina HiSeq platform was used with custom primers to sequence TCR alpha and beta cDNA libraries. Under the source paper's analysis protocol: Raw reads were processed with MiGEC to extract unique molecular identifiers, and MiXCR was used to determine CDR3 positions. Recombination models were inferred per individual with the repgenHMM and IGoR tools using an EM algorithm. Shared clonotype analysis was performed with the tcR package in R, normalizing sharing by the product of cloneset sizes. To study raw recombination without the effects of thymic and clonal selection, out-of-frame nonproductive sequences were analyzed. Clones were called with MiXCR by TCRdb after fastp trimmed the public reads at Q25, and only in-frame beta chains were retained. Identical CDR3 proteins give one entry, which carries the most common genes and DNA. It is TCRdb's table, rather than the study itself, that gives the V and J calls and clone size. The sample table contains approximately 1.8 million distinct CDR3 sequences; only one count was recorded for 25% to 35% of them. The ten largest clones take up 0.27% of the sample.

Beyond this particular receptor, the publication reports: Because the same donors could not be followed over many years, the conclusions depended on cross-sectional statistical analysis. A weaker excess of twin sharing was found in beta out-of-frame sequences because the signal-to-noise ratio was lowered by fewer shared sequences. Invariant T cells such as MAIT and iNKT could partly confound zero-insertion analyses, though diverse VJ usage argued against this for most clonotypes. Fewer insertions were carried by abundant cord blood beta clonotypes, a similar but weaker trend appeared in young adult naive repertoires, and no such trend appeared in memory repertoires. In monozygotic twins, recombination models systematically underestimated out-of-frame TCR alpha sharing, but the models matched the sharing seen between unrelated individuals. Compared with coincidental sharing between unrelated individuals, an excess of low generation-probability sequences was observed among out-of-frame TCR alpha sequences shared between twins.

Regarding this clonotype: Its antigen target is currently unknown. Base-call qualities are not available, and no considerably larger clone is one nucleotide away.

The V gene is TRBV11-2 and the J gene is TRBJ2-1, with 14 bases aligning to TRBD2. The clonotype comes from a newborn girl in good health. The sample was cord blood. The DNA sequence reads TGTGCCAGCAGCTCGACTAGCGGGAGGGCCAGCTATGAGCAGTTCTTC. This translates into CASSSTSGRASYEQFF.